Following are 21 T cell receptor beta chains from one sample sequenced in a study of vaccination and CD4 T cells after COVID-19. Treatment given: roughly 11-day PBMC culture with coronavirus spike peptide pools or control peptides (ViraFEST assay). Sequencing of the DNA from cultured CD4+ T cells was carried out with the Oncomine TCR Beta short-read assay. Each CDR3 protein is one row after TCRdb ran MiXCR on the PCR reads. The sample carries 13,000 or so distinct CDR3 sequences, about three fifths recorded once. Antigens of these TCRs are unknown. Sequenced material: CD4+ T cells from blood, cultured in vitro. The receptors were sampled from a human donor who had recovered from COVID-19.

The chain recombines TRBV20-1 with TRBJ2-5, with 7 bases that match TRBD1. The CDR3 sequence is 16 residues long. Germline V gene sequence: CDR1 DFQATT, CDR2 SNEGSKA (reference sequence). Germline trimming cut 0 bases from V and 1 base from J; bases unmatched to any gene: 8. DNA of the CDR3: TGCAGTGCTAGAGAGAACAGGGGCCATGCCCAAGAGACCCAGTACTTC. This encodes CSARENRGHAQETQYF.

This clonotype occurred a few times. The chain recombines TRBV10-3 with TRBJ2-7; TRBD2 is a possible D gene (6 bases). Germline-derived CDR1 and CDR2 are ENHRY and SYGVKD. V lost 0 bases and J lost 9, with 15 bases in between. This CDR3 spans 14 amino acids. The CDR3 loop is CAISESGGYMVQYF. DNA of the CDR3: TGTGCCATCAGTGAGTCTGGGGGGTACATGGTGCAGTACTTC.

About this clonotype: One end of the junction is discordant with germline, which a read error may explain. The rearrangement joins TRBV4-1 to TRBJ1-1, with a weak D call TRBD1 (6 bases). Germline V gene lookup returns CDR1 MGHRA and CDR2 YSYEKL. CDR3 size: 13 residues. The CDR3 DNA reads TGCGCCAGCAGCCAAGATATTGGCAGGGACAACAAATTT. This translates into CASSQDIGRDNKF.

The CDR3 sequence: CASTSLGWGQQETQYF. The CDR3 bases are TGTGCCAGCACCTCCCTCGGCTGGGGACAACAAGAGACCCAGTACTTC. This chain connects TRBV11-2 to TRBJ2-5; D possibly corresponds to TRBD1 (6 bases). The ends were cut back, 7 bases at V and 2 bases at J, with 20 bases in the middle. CDR3 size: 16 residues. The V gene's germline CDR1 is SGHAT and CDR2 FQNNGV.

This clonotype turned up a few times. CDR3 nucleotide sequence: TGTGCCAGTAGTTCGAAATACGAGCAGTACTTC. Translating it yields CASSSKYEQYF. V gene TRBV19 combines with J gene TRBJ2-7, with D uncertain. Trimming pared 5 bases from V and 4 bases from J, leaving 6 bases between. The CDR3 is 11 amino acids. Germline V gene sequence: CDR1 LNHDA, CDR2 SQIVND (reference sequence).

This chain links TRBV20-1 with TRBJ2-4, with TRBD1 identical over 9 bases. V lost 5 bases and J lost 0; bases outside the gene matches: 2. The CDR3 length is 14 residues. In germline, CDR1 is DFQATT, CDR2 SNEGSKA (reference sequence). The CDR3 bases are TGCAGTGCTGGACAGGGGCTAGCCAAAAACATTCAGTACTTC. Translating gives CSAGQGLAKNIQYF.

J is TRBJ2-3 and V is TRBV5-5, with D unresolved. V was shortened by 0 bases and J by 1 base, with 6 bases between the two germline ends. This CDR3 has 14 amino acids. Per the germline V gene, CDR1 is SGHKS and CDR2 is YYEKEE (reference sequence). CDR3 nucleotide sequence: TGTGCCAGCAGCTTGGTTCTGCGCACAGATACGCAGTATTTT. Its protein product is CASSLVLRTDTQYF.

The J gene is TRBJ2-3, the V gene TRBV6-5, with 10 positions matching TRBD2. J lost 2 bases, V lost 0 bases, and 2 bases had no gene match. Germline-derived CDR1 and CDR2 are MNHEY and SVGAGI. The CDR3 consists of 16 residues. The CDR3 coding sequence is TGTGCCAGCAGTTACTCAGCGGGAGGGTACACAGATACGCAGTATTTT. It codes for CASSYSAGGYTDTQYF.

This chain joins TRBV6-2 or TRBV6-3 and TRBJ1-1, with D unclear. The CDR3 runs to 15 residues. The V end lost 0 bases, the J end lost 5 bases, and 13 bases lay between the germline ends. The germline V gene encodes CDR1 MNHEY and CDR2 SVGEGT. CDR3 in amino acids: CASSYSPDSSTEAFF. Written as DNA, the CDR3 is TGTGCCAGCAGTTACTCGCCAGACTCGTCGACTGAAGCTTTCTTT.

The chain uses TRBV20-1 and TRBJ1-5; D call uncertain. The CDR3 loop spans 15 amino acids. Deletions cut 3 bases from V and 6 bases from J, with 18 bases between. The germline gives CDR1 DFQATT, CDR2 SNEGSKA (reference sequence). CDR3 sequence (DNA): TGCAGTGCTAGTCACCCAGGCGGTGCGGGTCAGCCCCAGCATTTT. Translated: CSASHPGGAGQPQHF.

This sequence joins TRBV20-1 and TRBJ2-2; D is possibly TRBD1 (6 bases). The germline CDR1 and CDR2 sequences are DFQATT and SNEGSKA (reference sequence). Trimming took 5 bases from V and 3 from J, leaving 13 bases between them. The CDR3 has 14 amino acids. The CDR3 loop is CSAPRTDHTGELFF. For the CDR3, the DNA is TGCAGTGCTCCACGGACAGATCACACCGGGGAGCTGTTTTTT.

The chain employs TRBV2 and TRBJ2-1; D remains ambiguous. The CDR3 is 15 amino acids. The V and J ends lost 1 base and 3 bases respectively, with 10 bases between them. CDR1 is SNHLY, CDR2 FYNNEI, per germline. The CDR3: CASSEVLGNYNEQFF. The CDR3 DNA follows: TGTGCCAGCAGTGAAGTGTTAGGGAACTACAATGAGCAGTTCTTC. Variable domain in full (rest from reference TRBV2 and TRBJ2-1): EPEVTQTPSHQVTQMGQEVILRCVPISNHLYFYWYRQILGQKVEFLVSFYNNEISEKSEIFDDQFSVERPDGSNFTLKIRSTKLEDSAMYFCASSEVLGNYNEQFFGPGTRLTVL.

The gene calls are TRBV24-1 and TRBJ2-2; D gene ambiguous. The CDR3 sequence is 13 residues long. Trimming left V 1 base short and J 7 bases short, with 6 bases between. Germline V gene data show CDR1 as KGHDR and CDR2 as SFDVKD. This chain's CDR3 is CATSDFGFGELFF. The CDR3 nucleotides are TGTGCCACCAGTGATTTTGGGTTCGGGGAGCTGTTTTTT.

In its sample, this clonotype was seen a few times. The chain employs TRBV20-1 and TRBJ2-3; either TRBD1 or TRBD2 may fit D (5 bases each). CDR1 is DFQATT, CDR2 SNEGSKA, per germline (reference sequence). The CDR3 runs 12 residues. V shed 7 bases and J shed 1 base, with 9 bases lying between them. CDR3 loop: CSVGGGTDTQYF. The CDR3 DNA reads TGCAGTGTTGGGGGTGGCACAGATACGCAGTATTTT.

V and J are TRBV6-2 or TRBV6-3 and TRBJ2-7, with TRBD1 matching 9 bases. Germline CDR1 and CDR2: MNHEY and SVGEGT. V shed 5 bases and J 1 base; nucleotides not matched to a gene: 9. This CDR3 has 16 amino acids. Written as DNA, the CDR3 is TGTGCCAGCAGTCGGACAGGGGACTTTCGATCCTACGAGCAGTACTTC. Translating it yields CASSRTGDFRSYEQYF.

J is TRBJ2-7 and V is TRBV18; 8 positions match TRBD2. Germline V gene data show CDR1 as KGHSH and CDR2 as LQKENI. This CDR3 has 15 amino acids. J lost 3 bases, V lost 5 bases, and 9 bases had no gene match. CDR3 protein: CASSSPGLVGYEQYF. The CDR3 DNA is TGTGCCAGCTCATCGCCGGGACTAGTGGGCTACGAGCAGTACTTC.

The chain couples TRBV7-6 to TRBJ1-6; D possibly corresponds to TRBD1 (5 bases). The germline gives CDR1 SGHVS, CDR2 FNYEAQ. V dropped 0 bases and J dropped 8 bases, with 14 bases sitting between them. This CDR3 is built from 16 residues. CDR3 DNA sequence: TGTGCCAGCAGCTTAGCGAGGCGGGGCGGGTATTCACCCCTCCACTTT. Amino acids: CASSLARRGGYSPLHF.

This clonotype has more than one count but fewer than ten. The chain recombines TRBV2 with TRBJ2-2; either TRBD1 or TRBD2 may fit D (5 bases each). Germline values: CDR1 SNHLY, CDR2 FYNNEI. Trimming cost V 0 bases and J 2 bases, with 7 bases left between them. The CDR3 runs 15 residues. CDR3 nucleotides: TGTGCCAGCAGTGAAGCCGGGGCCAACACCGGGGAGCTGTTTTTT. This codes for CASSEAGANTGELFF.

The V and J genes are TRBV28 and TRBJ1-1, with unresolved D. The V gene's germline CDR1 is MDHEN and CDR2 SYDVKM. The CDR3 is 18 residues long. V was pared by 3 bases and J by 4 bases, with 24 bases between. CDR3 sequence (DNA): TGTGCCAGCAGTTTCAGTCTCGGATGGGGTAATGGGCGCACTGAAGCTTTCTTT. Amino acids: CASSFSLGWGNGRTEAFF.

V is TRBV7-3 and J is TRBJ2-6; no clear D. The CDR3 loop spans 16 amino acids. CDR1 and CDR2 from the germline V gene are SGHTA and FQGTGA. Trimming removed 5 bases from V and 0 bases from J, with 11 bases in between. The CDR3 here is CASSLIPVSGANVLTF. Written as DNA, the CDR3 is TGTGCCAGCAGCCTAATTCCCGTCTCTGGGGCCAACGTCCTGACTTTC.

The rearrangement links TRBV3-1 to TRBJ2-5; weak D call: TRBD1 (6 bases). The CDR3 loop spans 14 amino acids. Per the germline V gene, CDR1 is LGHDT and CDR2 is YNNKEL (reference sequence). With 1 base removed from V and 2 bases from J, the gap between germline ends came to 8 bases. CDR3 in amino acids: CASSQGDIQETQYF. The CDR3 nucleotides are TGTGCCAGCAGCCAAGGGGACATTCAAGAGACCCAGTACTTC.